These 27 T cell receptor beta chains originate from one sample sequenced in a study of T cells after yellow fever vaccination. TCRdb re-derived calls from the 5' RACE reads in MiXCR, one entry per CDR3 protein. This sample has about 310,000 distinct CDR3 sequences, with around 4% found just once. Sequencing used PBMCs, obtained on the day of the yellow fever booster vaccination. The receptors stem from a man aged 18-30 years who received the YFV17D yellow fever vaccine.

The V and J genes are TRBV29-1 and TRBJ1-1; D gene unclear. The CDR3 contains 13 residues. Germline CDR1 reads SQVTM; CDR2 reads ANQGSEA. V was clipped by 6 bases and J by 1 base, with 12 bases between them. CDR3 DNA sequence: TGCAGCGTGACCTTACACGAGAACACTGAAGCTTTCTTT. Its translation: CSVTLHENTEAFF.

The rearrangement joins TRBV3-1 to TRBJ2-7, with unresolved D. With 3 bases removed from V and 3 bases from J, the gap between germline ends came to 6 bases. The length of the CDR3 is 12 residues. CDR1 and CDR2 (germline): LGHDT, YNNKEL (reference sequence). In nucleotides, the CDR3 is TGTGCCAGCAGCCAGACCTTCTACGAGCAGTACTTC. It specifies CASSQTFYEQYF.

This clonotype showed up just a few times. The chain joins TRBV12-3 or TRBV12-4 to TRBJ2-3; TRBD1 matches at 7 bases. The CDR3 contains 15 residues. The J segment lost 2 bases and the V segment lost 5 bases, leaving 7 bases of the junction unmatched. The CDR3 DNA is TGTGCCAGCAGTCTTGCCGACAGGGACACAGATACGCAGTATTTT. It specifies CASSLADRDTDTQYF.

There are many counts of this clonotype. The V gene is TRBV28, the J gene TRBJ2-3; 12 bases align to TRBD2. V was clipped by 3 bases and J by 4 bases; unmatched bases: 8. The CDR3 has 17 residues. The V gene's germline CDR1 is MDHEN and CDR2 SYDVKM. CDR3 loop: CASSFPPLAGGPDTQYF. The CDR3 DNA sequence: TGTGCCAGCAGTTTTCCTCCTCTAGCGGGGGGGCCAGATACGCAGTATTTT. Full variable domain (missing parts from reference TRBV28 and TRBJ2-3): DVKVTQSSRYLVKRTGEKVFLECVQDMDHENMFWYRQDPGLGLRLIYFSYDVKMKEKGDIPEGYSVSREKKERFSLILESASTNQTSMYLCASSFPPLAGGPDTQYFGPGTRLTVL.

The table lists this clonotype with many counts. This chain connects TRBV27 to TRBJ1-1; unclear D gene. CDR1 and CDR2 from the germline V gene are MNHEY and SMNVEV (reference sequence). The CDR3 totals 13 residues. Trimming cost V 3 bases and J 4 bases, with 9 bases left between them. This CDR3 reads CASSLSVATEAFF. DNA for the CDR3: TGTGCCAGCAGTTTGTCGGTTGCCACTGAAGCTTTCTTT.

This chain uses TRBV27 with TRBJ1-5, with D perhaps matching TRBD1 (5 bases). This CDR3 region has 15 residues. Trimming pared 6 bases from V and 6 bases from J, leaving 18 bases between. Germline assignment: CDR1 MNHEY and CDR2 SMNVEV (reference sequence). The CDR3 here is CASSVGTARGQPQHF. In DNA form, the CDR3 reads TGTGCCAGCAGCGTAGGGACGGCAAGAGGTCAGCCCCAGCATTTT.

This clonotype was picked up a small number of times. The rearrangement uses TRBV7-2 and TRBJ2-6; D is possibly TRBD2 (7 bases). The CDR3 consists of 14 residues. The germline V gene encodes CDR1 SGHTA and CDR2 FQGNSA. With 11 bases removed from V and 4 bases from J, the gap between germline ends came to 15 bases. The CDR3 nucleotides are TGTGCCCGTGGGGGGGGGGCCGGGGCCAACGTCCTGACTTTC. This encodes CARGGGAGANVLTF.

The table lists this clonotype with a few counts. The chain couples TRBV5-1 to TRBJ1-4, with a possible D match to TRBD1 (5 bases). The CDR3 covers 13 residues. V was cut by 4 bases and J by 4 bases, with 8 bases left in between. Germline CDR1 SGHRS, CDR2 YFSETQ. The CDR3 loop reads CASSAQGNEKLFF. The CDR3 region has the DNA TGCGCCAGCAGCGCCCAGGGTAATGAAAAACTGTTTTTT. Using reference TRBV5-1 and TRBJ1-4 for the parts outside the CDR3, the full variable domain is KAGVTQTPRYLIKTRGQQVTLSCSPISGHRSVSWYQQTPGQGLQFLFEYFSETQRNKGNFPGRFSGRQFSNSRSEMNVSTLELGDSALYLCASSAQGNEKLFFGSGTQLSVL.

The V and J genes are TRBV6-2 or TRBV6-3 and TRBJ2-7, with TRBD1 matching over 9 bases. The CDR3 totals 18 residues. Germline CDR1 is MNHEY and CDR2 is SVGEGT. With 6 bases clipped from V and 0 bases from J, the junction kept 15 bases outside the gene matches. The CDR3 DNA follows: TGTGCCAGCAGCCTCGGTTGGGGACAGGGTGATTACTCCTACGAGCAGTACGTC. This gives the protein CASSLGWGQGDYSYEQYV.

The chain joins TRBV28 to TRBJ2-6; 7 positions agree with TRBD2. Germline values: CDR1 MDHEN, CDR2 SYDVKM. The ends lost 8 bases at V and 4 bases at J; junction bases unmatched: 8. This CDR3 has 15 residues. The CDR3 region has the DNA TGTGCCAGCGGACTAGACGTTCTGGGGGCCAACGTCCTGACTTTC. Amino acid sequence: CASGLDVLGANVLTF.

This rearrangement joins TRBV2 to TRBJ1-1; no clear D. The CDR3 extends over 14 amino acids. Trimming cost V 1 base and J 1 base, with 7 bases left between them. The germline CDR1 and CDR2 sequences are SNHLY and FYNNEI. CDR3 bases: TGTGCCAGCAGTGAAGGGCAGTCGAACACTGAAGCTTTCTTT. This gives the protein CASSEGQSNTEAFF.

This clonotype was seen many times. The chain uses TRBV20-1 and TRBJ2-7; TRBD1 matches 9 bases. CDR3 length: 15 residues. V was pared by 1 base and J by 7 bases, with 11 bases of the junction left unmatched. Germline V CDR1 and CDR2: DFQATT, SNEGSKA (reference sequence). This chain's CDR3 is CSARVTGTGLNEQYF. Written as DNA, the CDR3 is TGCAGTGCTAGAGTAACCGGGACAGGGCTGAATGAGCAGTACTTC.

This clonotype was observed a few times. This chain connects TRBV9 to TRBJ2-3; TRBD2 aligns across 11 bases. This CDR3 region has 16 residues. Germline V gene sequence: CDR1 SGDLS, CDR2 YYNGEE. After removal of 2 bases from V and 3 bases from J, the junction contained 5 bases not matched to a gene. The CDR3 loop reads CASSVSGGALTDTQYF. DNA of the CDR3: TGTGCCAGCAGCGTTAGCGGGGGGGCCCTTACAGATACGCAGTATTTT.

This clonotype occurred many times. This sequence joins TRBV20-1 and TRBJ1-1; D possibly corresponds to TRBD1 (5 bases). Germline V gene sequence: CDR1 DFQATT, CDR2 SNEGSKA (reference sequence). The CDR3 consists of 13 residues. With 5 bases removed from V and 4 bases from J, the gap between germline ends came to 14 bases. CDR3 nucleotide sequence: TGCAGTGCTTGCCGTGCTGGGGGCACTGAAGCTTTCTTT. Its protein product is CSACRAGGTEAFF.

At least ten counts were recorded for this clonotype. The gene calls are TRBV2 and TRBJ2-5; D remains ambiguous. The CDR3 consists of 12 residues. The V end was cut by 2 bases, the J end by 5 bases, with 6 bases between. Germline CDR1 reads SNHLY; CDR2 reads FYNNEI. This chain's CDR3 is CASSERMETQYF. CDR3 in DNA: TGTGCCAGCAGTGAACGAATGGAGACCCAGTACTTC.

This clonotype was seen ten or more times. This rearrangement joins TRBV14 to TRBJ2-7; tentative D call: TRBD1 (6 bases). The CDR3 runs 14 residues. The V end was cut by 1 base, the J end by 2 bases, with 9 bases between. Germline V gene data show CDR1 as SGHDN and CDR2 as FVKESK. The CDR3 sequence is CASSQAQGPYEQYF. In nucleotides, the CDR3 is TGTGCCAGCAGCCAAGCGCAGGGGCCCTACGAGCAGTACTTC.

This clonotype occurred many times. This chain connects TRBV28 to TRBJ2-7; D tentatively fits TRBD1 or TRBD2 (6 bases each). The length of the CDR3 is 13 residues. Germline-derived CDR1 and CDR2 are MDHEN and SYDVKM. V lost 7 bases, J lost 2 bases, and 12 bases lay in between. The CDR3 coding sequence is TGTGCCAGCAAGGAGGGGGGAACCTACGAGCAGTACGTC. Its protein product is CASKEGGTYEQYV.

This clonotype has ten or more counts. The rearrangement links TRBV20-1 to TRBJ2-1, with 10 nucleotides matching TRBD1. Germline-derived CDR1 and CDR2 are DFQATT and SNEGSKA (reference sequence). V was pared by 5 bases and J by 3 bases, with 7 bases of the junction left unmatched. The CDR3 is 15 residues long. CDR3 residues: CSAQRGQGSYNEQFF. For the CDR3, the DNA is TGCAGTGCTCAGAGGGGACAGGGGAGCTACAATGAGCAGTTCTTC.

This clonotype was recorded at least ten times. This rearrangement joins TRBV9 to TRBJ2-2, with D perhaps given as TRBD1 or TRBD2 (5 bases each). Germline CDR1 SGDLS, CDR2 YYNGEE. Trimming pared 0 bases from V and 4 bases from J, leaving 7 bases between. CDR3 length equals 14 residues. CDR3 nucleotides: TGTGCCAGCAGCGTAGTTGGGGGCACCGGGGAGCTGTTTTTT. Its protein is CASSVVGGTGELFF.

This clonotype was recorded at least ten times. The genes are TRBV15 and TRBJ2-7; either TRBD1 or TRBD2 may supply D (5 bases each). The CDR3 is 13 residues long. The germline CDR1 and CDR2 sequences are LNHNV and YYDKDF (reference sequence). V lost 0 bases, J lost 5 bases, and 8 bases lay in between. DNA of the CDR3: TGTGCCACCAGCAGAGATTTGGGGGACGAGCAGTACTTC. Amino acids: CATSRDLGDEQYF.

This clonotype was counted a few times. The gene calls are TRBV20-1 and TRBJ2-3; D gene uncertain. CDR1 is DFQATT, CDR2 SNEGSKA, per germline (reference sequence). The CDR3 covers 17 residues. V lost 2 bases and J 0 bases, leaving 18 bases between the germline ends. Here the CDR3 DNA reads TGCAGTGCTAGATCTCCGTCCCCATCGCGTAGCACAGATACGCAGTATTTT. Its translation: CSARSPSPSRSTDTQYF.

This clonotype was detected only a few times. The chain uses TRBV4-3 and TRBJ1-2, with D possibly TRBD1 on 6 matching bases. The V gene's germline CDR1 is LGHNA and CDR2 YSLEER. V was pared by 2 bases and J by 8 bases, with 12 bases between. The length of the CDR3 is 13 residues. This CDR3 reads CASSQRGTIGYTF. The CDR3 nucleotides are TGCGCCAGCAGCCAAAGGGGGACCATAGGCTACACCTTC.

This clonotype has at least ten counts. CDR3 sequence reads: CASNPRASLADTQYF. The CDR3 nucleotides are TGTGCCAGCAACCCTAGGGCCTCTCTGGCAGATACGCAGTATTTT. This chain joins TRBV7-9 and TRBJ2-3; the D is unclear. The germline V and J ends were trimmed by 7 bases and 4 bases, with 18 bases remaining between them. This CDR3 comprises 15 residues. The germline V gene encodes CDR1 SEHNR and CDR2 FQNEAQ (reference sequence).

This clonotype was found many times. The chain carries TRBV7-9 and TRBJ2-3, with 7 bases lining up with TRBD2. CDR3 length: 16 residues. Germline V lookup: CDR1 SEHNR, CDR2 FQNEAQ (reference sequence). The J segment lost 4 bases and the V segment lost 4 bases, leaving 11 bases of the junction unmatched. The CDR3: CASSSFGGDWSDTQYF. CDR3 nucleotide sequence: TGTGCCAGCAGCTCTTTTGGGGGGGATTGGTCAGATACGCAGTATTTT.

The table lists this clonotype with a few counts. V usage is TRBV2 and J usage is TRBJ2-3; 8 nucleotides align to TRBD1. This CDR3 comprises 14 residues. CDR1 is SNHLY and CDR2 is FYNNEI in the germline V gene. Trimming took 6 bases from V and 2 from J; bases not matched to a gene: 4. This chain's CDR3 is CASRDRALTDTQYF. The CDR3 DNA is TGTGCCAGCAGGGACAGGGCCCTCACAGATACGCAGTATTTT. The complete variable domain, with remaining parts taken from reference TRBV2 and TRBJ2-3, reads EPEVTQTPSHQVTQMGQEVILRCVPISNHLYFYWYRQILGQKVEFLVSFYNNEISEKSEIFDDQFSVERPDGSNFTLKIRSTKLEDSAMYFCASRDRALTDTQYFGPGTRLTVL.

This clonotype was counted ten times or more. In nucleotides, the CDR3 is TGTGCCAGCAGTTACGGACTAGCGGAGAACACCGGGGAGCTGTTTTTT. It specifies CASSYGLAENTGELFF. The chain carries TRBV6-5 and TRBJ2-2; 10 bases line up with TRBD2. The CDR3 contains 16 residues. J was trimmed by 1 base and V by 2 bases; bases with no gene match: 1. Germline CDR1 is MNHEY and CDR2 is SVGAGI.

This clonotype was seen at least ten times. The chain combines TRBV27 with TRBJ2-1; possibly TRBD2 for D (6 bases). The CDR3 contains 17 residues. V was clipped by 6 bases and J by 7 bases, with 25 bases between them. Germline CDR1 is MNHEY and CDR2 is SMNVEV (reference sequence). This CDR3 is CASSQPTSRRGCNEQFF. CDR3 bases: TGTGCCAGCAGCCAACCAACTTCTAGGCGGGGTTGTAATGAGCAGTTCTTC.